This T cell receptor beta chain is drawn from a study of shared clonotypes between healthy human individuals. Whole-study context: Researchers assigned three CD4 naive, three CD4 memory, two CD8 naive and one CD8 memory plate to each donor.

CDR3 size: 15 residues. Germline V gene data show CDR1 as MNHNS and CDR2 as SASEGT. Trimming removed 7 bases at V and 7 bases at J, with 20 bases between. Sequencing was performed with immunoSEQ multiplex PCR; in TCRdb, only in-frame clones are kept and a portion is missing. The sample records roughly 2,000,000 clones, about 95% being singletons. A note on this clone: Its matching antigen is unknown.

Study-level results: Generally, estimated richness proved larger in naive subsets than it did in memory subsets.

It was CD45RO-negative cells, positively selected for CCR7, that made up naive CD8 cells, with terminally differentiated effector memory CD45RA+ cells excluded. The chain couples TRBV6-1 to TRBJ2-4; D may be TRBD1 (5 bases). What was sequenced was naive CD8+ T cells sorted from blood. The receptor's source is a man aged 18 to 30 in good health. In DNA form, the CDR3 reads TGTGCCAGCACCCTCCGCAGGGATTTACCTAACATTCAGTACTTC. Its translation is CASTLRRDLPNIQYF.